This TCR beta chain came from a study of radiotherapy plus CTLA-4 blockade in lung cancer. At the level of the study: Objective responses were seen in about a sixth of patients, disease control in around 31%. Whole-study findings and limits: The study found tumor-derived TCR clones expanded in blood after radiotherapy plus ipilimumab. Reports state that early shifts in blood T cell clones, with interferon-beta, best predicted response.

Clones were sequenced by immunoSEQ multiplex PCR, and TCRdb holds only the in-frame ones, with some missing. The sample carries roughly 110,000 clones, about 85% recorded once. V was trimmed by 5 bases and J by 5 bases, leaving 17 bases between them. The CDR3 is made up of 15 amino acids. Germline V lookup: CDR1 LNHDA, CDR2 SQIVND (reference sequence). Those patients who had chemo-refractory metastatic non-small-cell lung cancer were given focal radiation along with CTLA-4 blockade through ipilimumab. In this sample, this clone turned up a few times. No antigen is known for it. The rearrangement links TRBV19 to TRBJ2-3; D is perhaps TRBD1 (6 bases). The TCR was taken from a human donor with non-small cell lung cancer that progressed on radiotherapy plus ipilimumab. Some clones in this sample may be carry-over from other donors' samples. The starting material was peripheral blood, obtained from a patient treated with radiotherapy plus ipilimumab. The CDR3 DNA is TGTGCCAGTAGTCTCAGGGGTGTTGGCCAAGATACGCAGTATTTT. Translated: CASSLRGVGQDTQYF.